The 21 T cell receptor beta chains listed next were all sequenced from one sample in a study of cytomegalovirus exposure and HLA in healthy donors. PCR was performed using 60 Vbeta and 13 Jbeta primers. Assay: immunoSEQ multiplex PCR; the TCRdb copy retains only in-frame clones and omits some. The data show approximately 100,000 clones, roughly 80% seen once. Source material: PBMCs. The receptors shown here come from a female donor in good health and CMV-seronegative.

The chain combines TRBV5-4 with TRBJ2-5, with 8 bases matching TRBD1. The J call is doubtful: the DNA matches TRBJ2-7 better. Germline assignment: CDR1 SGHNT and CDR2 YYREEE (reference sequence). CDR3 length: 14 residues. The CDR3 sequence is CASSHQGAPSEQYF. CDR3 DNA sequence: TGTGCCAGCAGTCACCAGGGGGCCCCATCCGAGCAGTACTTC.

The CDR3 nucleotides are TGTGCCAGCAGCCCCGGGGACAGGGGCCAAGAGACCCAGTACTTC. Translated, it gives CASSPGDRGQETQYF. The rearrangement uses TRBV7-9 and TRBJ2-7; 10 positions match TRBD1. TRBJ2-5 explains the end of the DNA better; the J call may be wrong. The CDR3 loop spans 15 amino acids. CDR1 and CDR2 (germline): SEHNR, FQNEAQ (reference sequence).

The chain joins TRBV7-8 to TRBJ1-2, with a weak D call TRBD1 (5 bases). V shed 4 bases and J shed 8 bases, with 23 bases lying between them. From germline, CDR1 is SGHVS and CDR2 FQNEAQ. This CDR3 comprises 16 residues. Here the CDR3 reads CASSSTRISRVGGYTF. CDR3 in DNA: TGTGCCAGCAGCTCAACGCGAATTTCCAGGGTGGGCGGCTACACCTTC. Variable domain in full (rest from reference TRBV7-8 and TRBJ1-2): GAGVSQSPRYKVAKRGQDVALRCDPISGHVSLFWYQQALGQGPEFLTYFQNEAQLDKSGLPSDRFFAERPEGSVSTLKIQRTQQEDSAVYLCASSSTRISRVGGYTFGSGTRLTVV.

The chain combines TRBV7-9 with TRBJ2-1, with 15 bases aligning to TRBD2. Looked up from germline, CDR1 is SEHNR and CDR2 is FQNEAQ (reference sequence). This CDR3 is built from 19 residues. Unmatched junction bases numbered 12, after V lost 6 bases and J lost 3 bases. The CDR3 here is CASSLMPGTSGGLYNEQFF. As DNA, the CDR3 is TGTGCCAGCAGTCTGATGCCCGGGACTAGCGGGGGGCTCTACAATGAGCAGTTCTTC.

This chain connects TRBV19 to TRBJ2-2; possible D gene TRBD1, 6 bases. This CDR3 has 15 residues. Germline V gene sequence: CDR1 LNHDA, CDR2 SQIVND (reference sequence). V lost 3 bases and J lost 0, with 8 bases in between. CDR3 sequence reads: CASSMTGANTGELFF. The CDR3 DNA is TGTGCCAGTAGTATGACAGGTGCGAACACCGGGGAGCTGTTTTTT.

The chain has TRBV6-1 and TRBJ2-2, with a tentative D call TRBD1 (5 bases). The germline V gene has CDR1 MNHNS and CDR2 SASEGT. The length of the CDR3 is 15 residues. V gave up 6 bases and J gave up 3 bases, with 14 bases separating them. In DNA, the CDR3 is TGTGCCAGCAGGCAGGGTATCTTAGACACCGGGGAGCTGTTTTTT. Translated: CASRQGILDTGELFF.

V and J are TRBV11-2 and TRBJ2-3; D possibly corresponds to TRBD2 (6 bases). The CDR3 has 15 amino acids. Trimming pared 3 bases from V and 3 bases from J, leaving 13 bases between. Germline CDR1 reads SGHAT; CDR2 reads FQNNGV. Here the CDR3 reads CASSLDYGGTDTQYF. In nucleotides, the CDR3 is TGTGCCAGCAGCTTGGATTATGGGGGGACAGATACGCAGTATTTT. Complete variable domain (other parts from reference TRBV11-2 and TRBJ2-3): EAGVAQSPRYKIIEKRQSVAFWCNPISGHATLYWYQQILGQGPKLLIQFQNNGVVDDSQLPKDRFSAERLKGVDSTLKIQPAKLEDSAVYLCASSLDYGGTDTQYFGPGTRLTVL.

V gene TRBV19 combines with J gene TRBJ1-2; 10 nucleotides agree with TRBD1. Trimming cost V 11 bases and J 6 bases; bases outside gene matches: 9. The CDR3 is 13 residues long. Germline V CDR1 and CDR2: LNHDA, SQIVND (reference sequence). Here the CDR3 reads CAGRRTGGNGYTF. Written as DNA, the CDR3 is TGTGCCGGGCGACGGACAGGGGGTAATGGCTACACCTTC. Full variable domain (rest looked up from reference TRBV19 and TRBJ1-2): DGGITQSPKYLFRKEGQNVTLSCEQNLNHDAMYWYRQDPGQGLRLIYYSQIVNDFQKGDIAEGYSVSREKKESFPLTVTSAQKNPTAFYLCAGRRTGGNGYTFGSGTRLTVV.

The V call is TRBV7-9, the J call TRBJ1-1; possible D gene TRBD1, 6 bases. The CDR3 covers 13 residues. V was cut by 11 bases and J by 3 bases, with 16 bases left in between. The germline CDR1 and CDR2 sequences are SEHNR and FQNEAQ (reference sequence). This CDR3 reads CAFEPDSHTEAFF. Here the CDR3 DNA reads TGTGCCTTCGAACCGGACAGCCACACTGAAGCTTTCTTT.

The V and J genes are TRBV7-2 and TRBJ1-6, with 10 bases identical to TRBD1. The CDR3 contains 13 residues. J gave up 15 bases and V 1 base, and 3 bases lay outside the gene matches. Germline V gene lookup returns CDR1 SGHTA and CDR2 FQGNSA. CDR3: CASSLGGDRGLHF. CDR3 bases: TGTGCCAGCAGCTTAGGGGGGGACAGGGGCCTCCACTTT.

This chain connects TRBV5-1 to TRBJ2-7; a possible D gene is TRBD2 (5 bases). Germline assignment: CDR1 SGHRS and CDR2 YFSETQ. V lost 4 bases and J lost 0, with 14 bases in between. There are 15 residues in the CDR3. The DNA for the CDR3 is TGCGCCAGCAGCCTAGGACTTGGTAGCTCCTACGAGCAGTACTTC. Translated, it gives CASSLGLGSSYEQYF.

This clone is a singleton in its sample. V usage is TRBV10-3 and J usage is TRBJ2-7; 15 bases map to TRBD2. CDR1 and CDR2 (germline): ENHRY, SYGVKD. V was clipped by 3 bases and J by 3 bases; unmatched bases: 9. CDR3 length: 18 residues. CDR3 residues: CAISDGGTSGGTNYEQYF. DNA of the CDR3: TGTGCCATCAGTGATGGGGGGACTAGCGGGGGGACAAACTACGAGCAGTACTTC.

V usage is TRBV18 and J usage is TRBJ1-5; unclear D gene. Looked up from germline, CDR1 is KGHSH and CDR2 is LQKENI. The CDR3 runs 13 residues. The V gene lost 3 bases and the J gene lost 5 bases, with 8 bases spanning the gap. CDR3 protein: CASSPTSDQPQHF. The DNA for the CDR3 is TGTGCCAGCTCACCGACTTCCGATCAGCCCCAGCATTTT.

This clone appeared once. J is TRBJ1-2 and V is TRBV5-8, with TRBD1 matching 8 bases. This CDR3 spans 14 amino acids. Losses at the gene ends were 5 bases for V and 8 bases for J; bases not matched to a gene: 11. Germline-derived CDR1 and CDR2 are SGHTS and YDEGEE. This CDR3 reads CASSLYQGAQGYTF. CDR3 DNA sequence: TGTGCCAGCAGTTTATACCAGGGGGCGCAGGGCTACACCTTC.

CDR3 DNA sequence: TGTGCCAGTAGTGACCCGGGACAGTCATACGAGCAGTACTTC. This translates into CASSDPGQSYEQYF. V is TRBV19 and J is TRBJ2-7, with 7 bases lining up with TRBD1. The V and J ends lost 5 bases and 4 bases, in that order; junction bases with no gene match: 8. The CDR3 consists of 14 residues. The germline CDR1 and CDR2 sequences are LNHDA and SQIVND (reference sequence). Full variable domain (missing parts from reference TRBV19 and TRBJ2-7): DGGITQSPKYLFRKEGQNVTLSCEQNLNHDAMYWYRQDPGQGLRLIYYSQIVNDFQKGDIAEGYSVSREKKESFPLTVTSAQKNPTAFYLCASSDPGQSYEQYFGPGTRLTVT.

The chain couples TRBV21-1 to TRBJ2-5; no DNA check was done on the table's D call, TRBD2. TRBV21-1 is deemed a pseudogene. The CDR3 has 14 amino acids. CDR3 DNA: TGTGCCAGCAGGGAAGCGGGGCCCCAAGAGACCCAGTACTTC. Translated: CASREAGPQETQYF.

V usage is TRBV6-5 and J usage is TRBJ1-6; D is unresolved. Trimming took 7 bases from V and 7 from J, leaving 11 bases between them. Looked up from germline, CDR1 is MNHEY and CDR2 is SVGAGI. This CDR3 comprises 13 residues. CDR3 bases: TGTGCCAGCAAATACGACTTAAATTCACCCCTCCACTTT. Encoded protein: CASKYDLNSPLHF.

The chain couples TRBV16 to TRBJ2-7; D is possibly TRBD2 (5 bases). Germline V CDR1 and CDR2: KGHSY, FQNENV. CDR3 length: 18 residues. Trimming pared 4 bases from V and 2 bases from J, leaving 24 bases between. In DNA form, the CDR3 reads TGTGCCAGCAGCCCACAATTGGGCGCCGGGGTCGTCCCCTACGAGCAGTACTTC. It codes for CASSPQLGAGVVPYEQYF.

This clone was seen only a few times. The chain has TRBV6-1 and TRBJ1-1, with D uncertain. Trimming pared 7 bases from V and 1 base from J, leaving 13 bases between. The CDR3 is 14 residues long. Germline CDR1 MNHNS, CDR2 SASEGT. CDR3 DNA: TGTGCCAGCAATCCCGGGTTGCAGAACACTGAAGCTTTCTTT. Translating gives CASNPGLQNTEAFF.

V gene TRBV7-2 combines with J gene TRBJ1-3, with D possibly being TRBD1 (5 bases). The CDR3 loop spans 17 amino acids. With 1 base removed from V and 0 bases from J, the gap between germline ends came to 13 bases. Germline V gene sequence: CDR1 SGHTA, CDR2 FQGNSA. The CDR3 bases are TGTGCCAGCAGCTTAGTAATGGGGGGACGCTCTGGAAACACCATATATTTT. Its protein product is CASSLVMGGRSGNTIYF.

As DNA, the CDR3 is TGTGCCAGCAGCTTGCGCCCCTCGGGTATCGACAATGAGCAGTTCTTC. It is translated as CASSLRPSGIDNEQFF. The chain uses TRBV5-4 and TRBJ2-1; D remains ambiguous. This CDR3 contains 16 residues. V lost 1 base to trimming and J lost 5 bases, with 16 bases between them. Per the germline V gene, CDR1 is SGHNT and CDR2 is YYREEE (reference sequence).